The 22 T cell receptor beta chains below come from one sample, sequenced in a study of blood T cell repertoires in COVID-19. Using immunoSEQ multiplex PCR, the repertoire was profiled, and TCRdb retains in-frame clones only, with some absent. The sample carries fewer than 350,000 clones, roughly nine tenths recorded once. Sequenced input: peripheral blood. The receptors come from a woman aged 30 to 39 with COVID-19, enrolled during active disease.

The chain employs TRBV11-2 and TRBJ2-7; 7 bases line up with TRBD2. CDR1 is SGHAT, CDR2 FQNNGV, per germline. Trimming removed 8 bases from V and 5 bases from J; junction bases left unmatched: 15. CDR3 length: 15 amino acids. CDR3 sequence reads: CASGLTGTTLNEQYF. CDR3 sequence (DNA): TGTGCCAGCGGCCTAACTGGGACTACGTTGAACGAGCAGTACTTC.

CDR3: CASSTQATGSKANEKLFF. The CDR3 coding sequence is TGTGCCAGCAGCACGCAAGCAACAGGGAGTAAGGCTAATGAAAAACTGTTTTTT. V is TRBV5-5 and J is TRBJ1-4; perhaps TRBD1 as D (6 bases). The ends were cut back, 4 bases at V and 3 bases at J, with 22 bases in the middle. Germline CDR1 reads SGHKS; CDR2 reads YYEKEE (reference sequence). This CDR3 has 18 residues.

This clone was recorded once. The gene calls are TRBV28 and TRBJ1-2; 8 bases match TRBD1. The CDR3 runs 14 residues. V shed 3 bases, J shed 7 bases, and the junction held 7 bases outside the gene matches. The germline V gene encodes CDR1 MDHEN and CDR2 SYDVKM. DNA of the CDR3: TGTGCCAGCAGTTTTCGCGCAGGGGGCAGTGGCTACACCTTC. It translates to CASSFRAGGSGYTF.

The chain couples TRBV10-1 to TRBJ2-7; D remains unclear. V lost 6 bases and J 0 bases, leaving 6 bases between the germline ends. Germline CDR1 WNHNN, CDR2 SYGVQD (reference sequence). The CDR3 is 12 amino acids. Here the CDR3 DNA reads TGCGCCAGCAGCCACAGCTCCTACGAGCAGTACTTC. Amino acids: CASSHSSYEQYF.

In its sample, this clone was seen once. The chain combines TRBV5-6 with TRBJ1-2; D not resolved. The germline CDR1 and CDR2 sequences are SGHDT and YYEEEE. Trimming shortened V by 2 bases and J by 2 bases, and 4 bases separated the two germline ends. The length of the CDR3 is 12 residues. CDR3 sequence reads: CASSFQNYGYTF. The CDR3 DNA reads TGTGCCAGCAGCTTCCAGAACTATGGCTACACCTTC. The complete variable domain, with remaining parts taken from reference TRBV5-6 and TRBJ1-2, reads DAGVTQSPTHLIKTRGQQVTLRCSPKSGHDTVSWYQQALGQGPQFIFQYYEEEERQRGNFPDRFSGHQFPNYSSELNVNALLLGDSALYLCASSFQNYGYTFGSGTRLTVV.

This chain joins TRBV29-1 and TRBJ1-5, with D uncertain. The CDR3 has 12 amino acids. Germline lookup yields CDR1 SQVTM and CDR2 ANQGSEA. V was cut by 4 bases and J by 2 bases, with 6 bases left in between. As DNA, the CDR3 is TGCAGCGTTGTTGTCGGCAATCAGCCCCAGCATTTT. It specifies CSVVVGNQPQHF.

The V gene is TRBV7-9, the J gene TRBJ1-1, with D uncertain. Germline CDR1 SEHNR, CDR2 FQNEAQ (reference sequence). The CDR3 extends over 15 amino acids. V lost 1 base, J lost 1 base, and 10 bases lay in between. The CDR3 reads CASSLGYNANTEAFF. In nucleotides, the CDR3 is TGTGCCAGCAGCTTAGGATACAACGCGAACACTGAAGCTTTCTTT. The full variable domain, with the rest looked up from reference TRBV7-9 and TRBJ1-1, is DTGVSQNPRHKITKRGQNVTFRCDPISEHNRLYWYRQTLGQGPEFLTYFQNEAQLEKSRLLSDRFSAERPKGSFSTLEIQRTEQGDSAMYLCASSLGYNANTEAFFGQGTRLTVV.

Here the CDR3 reads CASSPRGGVATNEKLFF. DNA of the CDR3: TGTGCCAGCAGTCCAAGGGGAGGGGTTGCAACTAATGAAAAACTGTTTTTT. The chain recombines TRBV25-1 with TRBJ1-4, with D perhaps matching TRBD1 (5 bases). V shed 5 bases and J shed 0 bases, with 16 bases lying between them. The V gene's germline CDR1 is MGHDK and CDR2 SYGVNS. This CDR3 has 17 amino acids. Complete variable domain (other parts from reference TRBV25-1 and TRBJ1-4): EADIYQTPRYLVIGTGKKITLECSQTMGHDKMYWYQQDPGMELHLIHYSYGVNSTEKGDLSSESTVSRIRTEHFPLTLESARPSHTSQYLCASSPRGGVATNEKLFFGSGTQLSVL.

The table lists this clone with a count of one. This chain joins TRBV2 and TRBJ2-4, with D possibly TRBD2 on 6 matching bases. This CDR3 comprises 13 residues. Germline V lookup: CDR1 SNHLY, CDR2 FYNNEI. Deletions cut 10 bases from V and 0 bases from J, with 10 bases between. CDR3 residues: CATEGLAKNIQYF. In nucleotides, the CDR3 is TGTGCCACCGAGGGACTAGCCAAAAACATTCAGTACTTC.

The rearrangement links TRBV5-4 to TRBJ2-3; 7 bases align to TRBD2. CDR3 length: 16 amino acids. J gave up 2 bases and V 0 bases, and 6 bases lay outside the gene matches. The germline V gene encodes CDR1 SGHNT and CDR2 YYREEE (reference sequence). The CDR3 DNA follows: TGTGCCAGCAGCTTGGTTGGCGGGGGATTCACAGATACGCAGTATTTT. Translating gives CASSLVGGGFTDTQYF.

This clone has just a few counts. The V gene is TRBV5-1, the J gene TRBJ2-5; TRBD2 is a possible D gene (6 bases). In germline, CDR1 is SGHRS, CDR2 YFSETQ. Deletions cut 0 bases from V and 3 bases from J, with 12 bases between. This CDR3 has 15 amino acids. CDR3 in amino acids: CASSLVWGEKETQYF. In nucleotides, the CDR3 is TGCGCCAGCAGCTTGGTGTGGGGGGAAAAAGAGACCCAGTACTTC.

The V gene is TRBV11-2, the J gene TRBJ2-5; tentative D call: TRBD1 (5 bases). This CDR3 spans 17 amino acids. The germline gives CDR1 SGHAT, CDR2 FQNNGV. The V gene lost 5 bases and the J gene lost 1 base, with 20 bases spanning the gap. The CDR3 sequence: CASSLPYWSGLQETQYF. The DNA of the CDR3 is TGTGCCAGCAGCCTACCTTATTGGTCAGGGCTCCAAGAGACCCAGTACTTC.

The chain joins TRBV6-4 to TRBJ2-6; D perhaps matches TRBD1 (5 bases). Looked up from germline, CDR1 is MRHNA and CDR2 is SNTAGT. V was cut by 7 bases and J by 1 base, with 14 bases left in between. The CDR3 is 16 residues long. The CDR3 region has the DNA TGTGCCAGCACCCTACAGGCCGGGTCTGGGGCCAACGTCCTGACTTTC. Encoded protein: CASTLQAGSGANVLTF.

This rearrangement joins TRBV29-1 to TRBJ2-2; D is uncertain. The V gene's germline CDR1 is SQVTM and CDR2 ANQGSEA. CDR3 length: 12 residues. Trimming left V 6 bases short and J 1 base short, with 6 bases between. In DNA form, the CDR3 reads TGCAGCGTCTACGGGAACACCGGGGAGCTGTTTTTT. This translates into CSVYGNTGELFF.

V is TRBV2 and J is TRBJ1-3; D is ambiguous. The V end lost 0 bases, the J end lost 2 bases, and 8 bases lay between the germline ends. CDR3 length: 15 amino acids. CDR1 is SNHLY, CDR2 FYNNEI, per germline. The CDR3 spells CASSEADGAGNTIYF. The CDR3 DNA reads as TGTGCCAGCAGTGAAGCCGACGGGGCTGGAAACACCATATATTTT. The entire variable domain, with the rest obtained from reference TRBV2 and TRBJ1-3, is as follows: EPEVTQTPSHQVTQMGQEVILRCVPISNHLYFYWYRQILGQKVEFLVSFYNNEISEKSEIFDDQFSVERPDGSNFTLKIRSTKLEDSAMYFCASSEADGAGNTIYFGEGSWLTVV.

The rearrangement links TRBV19 to TRBJ1-2; TRBD1 matches 11 bases. The CDR3 consists of 14 residues. Trimming removed 10 bases from V and 7 bases from J; junction bases left unmatched: 11. Looked up from germline, CDR1 is LNHDA and CDR2 is SQIVND (reference sequence). DNA of the CDR3: TGTGCCAACGGGGGACAGGGGGAGGTCTTTGGCTACACCTTC. Residues: CANGGQGEVFGYTF.

The chain carries TRBV6-5 and TRBJ2-4; D may be TRBD1 (5 bases). The V gene's germline CDR1 is MNHEY and CDR2 SVGAGI. V was clipped by 0 bases and J by 5 bases, with 11 bases between them. The CDR3 is 15 amino acids. The CDR3 DNA follows: TGTGCCAGCAGTTACTCGCAGGGTGGGCAAAACATTCAGTACTTC. This encodes CASSYSQGGQNIQYF.

This clone was detected once. V is TRBV5-1 and J is TRBJ2-1; 11 bases align to TRBD2. Germline V gene lookup returns CDR1 SGHRS and CDR2 YFSETQ. The CDR3 spans 16 residues. V was clipped by 0 bases and J by 4 bases; unmatched bases: 3. CDR3 DNA sequence: TGCGCCAGCAGCTTGGAGCCTAGCGGGGGGTACAATGAGCAGTTCTTC. Its protein product is CASSLEPSGGYNEQFF.

The chain has TRBV7-8 and TRBJ2-7; 8 nucleotides match TRBD1. The length of the CDR3 is 14 residues. Germline V lookup: CDR1 SGHVS, CDR2 FQNEAQ. V shed 4 bases, J shed 6 bases, and the junction held 8 bases outside the gene matches. Here the CDR3 reads CASSSRGRGLEQYF. CDR3 in DNA: TGTGCCAGCAGCTCCCGTGGCAGGGGGCTCGAGCAGTACTTC. The whole variable domain, filled in from reference TRBV7-8 and TRBJ2-7, reads GAGVSQSPRYKVAKRGQDVALRCDPISGHVSLFWYQQALGQGPEFLTYFQNEAQLDKSGLPSDRFFAERPEGSVSTLKIQRTQQEDSAVYLCASSSRGRGLEQYFGPGTRLTVT.

This clone was found once. The CDR3 DNA is TGTGCCAGCAGCTTGTCCCTCGGGAACGAGCAGTACTTC. Its protein product is CASSLSLGNEQYF. V gene TRBV11-2 combines with J gene TRBJ2-7; possible D gene TRBD2, 5 bases. Germline V gene sequence: CDR1 SGHAT, CDR2 FQNNGV. There are 13 residues in the CDR3. V was trimmed by 3 bases and J by 5 bases, leaving 11 bases between them.

J is TRBJ2-1 and V is TRBV4-1, with D tentatively TRBD2 (5 bases). Per the germline V gene, CDR1 is MGHRA and CDR2 is YSYEKL. Trimming removed 5 bases from V and 6 bases from J, with 14 bases in between. This CDR3 is built from 14 residues. Written as DNA, the CDR3 is TGCGCCAGCAGCTTTTTAAAAGGGAGCAATGAGCAGTTCTTC. Amino acid sequence: CASSFLKGSNEQFF.

This clone was observed a single time. The chain carries TRBV29-1 and TRBJ2-3; TRBD2 matches 11 bases. The CDR3 is made up of 15 amino acids. V shed 7 bases, J shed 0 bases, and the junction held 6 bases outside the gene matches. Germline V lookup: CDR1 SQVTM, CDR2 ANQGSEA. DNA of the CDR3: TGCAGCGGGACCCGACTAGCGGGGAGCACAGATACGCAGTATTTT. Translated: CSGTRLAGSTDTQYF.